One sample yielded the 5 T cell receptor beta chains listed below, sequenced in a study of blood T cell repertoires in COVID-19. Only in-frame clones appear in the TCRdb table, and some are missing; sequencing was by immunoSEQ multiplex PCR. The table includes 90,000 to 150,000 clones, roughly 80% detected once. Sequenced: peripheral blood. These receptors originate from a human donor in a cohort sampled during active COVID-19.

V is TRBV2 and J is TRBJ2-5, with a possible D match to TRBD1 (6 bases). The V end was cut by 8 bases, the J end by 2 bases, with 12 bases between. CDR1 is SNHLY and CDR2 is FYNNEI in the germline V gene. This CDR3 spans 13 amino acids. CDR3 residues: CASRHRVQETQYF. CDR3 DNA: TGTGCCAGCCGACACAGGGTTCAAGAGACCCAGTACTTC.

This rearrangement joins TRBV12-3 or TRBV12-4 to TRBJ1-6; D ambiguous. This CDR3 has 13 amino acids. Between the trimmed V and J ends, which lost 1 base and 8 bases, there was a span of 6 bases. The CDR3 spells CASSLDRDSPLHF. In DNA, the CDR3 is TGTGCCAGCAGTTTAGACAGAGATTCACCCCTCCACTTT.

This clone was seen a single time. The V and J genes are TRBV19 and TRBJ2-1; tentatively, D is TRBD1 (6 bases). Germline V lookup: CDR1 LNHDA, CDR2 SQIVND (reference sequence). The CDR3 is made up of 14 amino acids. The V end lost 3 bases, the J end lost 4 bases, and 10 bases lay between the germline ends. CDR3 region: CASSIGGQYNEQFF. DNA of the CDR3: TGTGCCAGTAGTATTGGAGGACAGTACAATGAGCAGTTCTTC.

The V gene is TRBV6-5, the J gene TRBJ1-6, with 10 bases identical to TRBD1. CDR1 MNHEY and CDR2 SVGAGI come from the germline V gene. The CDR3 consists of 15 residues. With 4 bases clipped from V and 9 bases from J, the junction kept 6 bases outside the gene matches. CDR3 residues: CASSSGQGVGSPLHF. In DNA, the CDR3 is TGTGCCAGCAGTTCCGGACAGGGGGTAGGTTCACCCCTCCACTTT.

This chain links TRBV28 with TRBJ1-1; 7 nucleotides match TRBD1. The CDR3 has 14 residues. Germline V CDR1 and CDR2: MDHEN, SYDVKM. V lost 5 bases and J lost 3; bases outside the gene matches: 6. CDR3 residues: CASSLVDRDTEAFF. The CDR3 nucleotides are TGTGCCAGCAGTCTAGTCGACAGGGACACTGAAGCTTTCTTT.